This TCR beta chain was identified in a study of siplizumab effects on memory and regulatory T cells. Study observations and caveats: Siplizumab produced a significant reduction in alloreactive sequences that were traceable to unstimulated CD4+ memory cells. Unstimulated subsets were the mapping target of only a minor fraction of alloreactive clones. Naive T cells apparently outstripped memory cells in diversity and seemed major alloresponse contributors.

The method was immunoSEQ multiplex PCR; TCRdb's version includes in-frame clones alone and lacks a portion of them. The sample carries some 100,000 clones, around 97% recorded once. Comment on this clone: Its target is unknown.

The receptor was isolated from a human donor in good health. The sample comprised naive CD4+ T cells sorted from blood.

CDR3 DNA sequence: TGTGCCAGCAGCCAAGATCCCCACAGTAATGAAAAACTGTTTTTT. Protein product: CASSQDPHSNEKLFF. This chain joins TRBV4-2 and TRBJ1-4; D remains ambiguous. V was cut by 0 bases and J by 4 bases, with 9 bases left in between. The CDR3 sequence is 15 residues long. Looked up from germline, CDR1 is LGHNA and CDR2 is YNFKEQ.